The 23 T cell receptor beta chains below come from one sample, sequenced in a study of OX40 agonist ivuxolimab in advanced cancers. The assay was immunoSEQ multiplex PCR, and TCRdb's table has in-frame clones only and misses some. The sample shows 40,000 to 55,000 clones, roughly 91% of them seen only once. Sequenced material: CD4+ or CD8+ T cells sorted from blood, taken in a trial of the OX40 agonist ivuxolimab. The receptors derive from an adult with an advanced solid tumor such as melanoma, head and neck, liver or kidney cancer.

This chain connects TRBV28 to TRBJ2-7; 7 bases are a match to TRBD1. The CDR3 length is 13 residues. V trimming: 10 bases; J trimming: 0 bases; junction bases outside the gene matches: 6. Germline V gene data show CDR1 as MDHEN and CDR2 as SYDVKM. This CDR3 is CATLGTDSYEQYF. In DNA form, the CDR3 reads TGTGCCACCCTCGGGACAGACTCCTACGAGCAGTACTTC. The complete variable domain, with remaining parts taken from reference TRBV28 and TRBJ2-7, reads DVKVTQSSRYLVKRTGEKVFLECVQDMDHENMFWYRQDPGLGLRLIYFSYDVKMKEKGDIPEGYSVSREKKERFSLILESASTNQTSMYLCATLGTDSYEQYFGPGTRLTVT.

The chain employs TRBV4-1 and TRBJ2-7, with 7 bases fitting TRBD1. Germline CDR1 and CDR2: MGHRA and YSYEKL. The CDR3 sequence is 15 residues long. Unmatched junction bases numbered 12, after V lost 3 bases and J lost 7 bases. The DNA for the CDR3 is TGCGCCAGCAGCCAGGAACAGGGGAGCCATCGGGAGCAGTACTTC. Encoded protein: CASSQEQGSHREQYF.

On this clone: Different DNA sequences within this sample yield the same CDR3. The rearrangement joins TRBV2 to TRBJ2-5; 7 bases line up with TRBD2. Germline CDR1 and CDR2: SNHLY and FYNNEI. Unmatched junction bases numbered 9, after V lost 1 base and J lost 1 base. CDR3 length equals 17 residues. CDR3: CASSEGEGKGTQETQYF. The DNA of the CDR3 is TGTGCCAGCAGTGAAGGGGAGGGCAAGGGAACCCAAGAGACCCAGTACTTC.

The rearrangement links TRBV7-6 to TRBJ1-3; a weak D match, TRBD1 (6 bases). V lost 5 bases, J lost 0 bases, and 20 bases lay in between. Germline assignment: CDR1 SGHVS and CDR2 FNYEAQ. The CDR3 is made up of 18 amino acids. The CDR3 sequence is CASSPGQSPPFSGNTIYF. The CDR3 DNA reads TGTGCCAGCAGCCCCGGACAGTCCCCACCATTCTCTGGAAACACCATATATTTT.

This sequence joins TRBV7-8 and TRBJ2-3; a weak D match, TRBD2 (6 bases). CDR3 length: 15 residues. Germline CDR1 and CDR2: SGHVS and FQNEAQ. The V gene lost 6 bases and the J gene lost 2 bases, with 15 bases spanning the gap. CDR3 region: CASSALGRDTDTQYF. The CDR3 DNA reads TGTGCCAGCAGTGCTTTAGGGCGGGACACAGATACGCAGTATTTT. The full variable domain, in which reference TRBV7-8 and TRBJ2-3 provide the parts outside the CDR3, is GAGVSQSPRYKVAKRGQDVALRCDPISGHVSLFWYQQALGQGPEFLTYFQNEAQLDKSGLPSDRFFAERPEGSVSTLKIQRTQQEDSAVYLCASSALGRDTDTQYFGPGTRLTVL.

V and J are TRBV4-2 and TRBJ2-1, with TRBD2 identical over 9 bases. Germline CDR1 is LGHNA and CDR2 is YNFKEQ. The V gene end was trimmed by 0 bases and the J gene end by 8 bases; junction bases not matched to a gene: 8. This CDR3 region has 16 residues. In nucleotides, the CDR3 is TGTGCCAGCAGCCAAGAAGGCGGGAGGGCCGGAGATGAGCAGTTCTTC. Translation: CASSQEGGRAGDEQFF.

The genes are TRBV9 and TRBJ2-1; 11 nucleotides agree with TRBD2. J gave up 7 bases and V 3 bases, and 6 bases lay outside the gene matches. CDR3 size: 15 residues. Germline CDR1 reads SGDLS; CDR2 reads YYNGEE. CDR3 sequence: CASSESGTSGNEQFF. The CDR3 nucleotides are TGTGCCAGCAGCGAATCCGGGACTAGCGGAAATGAGCAGTTCTTC.

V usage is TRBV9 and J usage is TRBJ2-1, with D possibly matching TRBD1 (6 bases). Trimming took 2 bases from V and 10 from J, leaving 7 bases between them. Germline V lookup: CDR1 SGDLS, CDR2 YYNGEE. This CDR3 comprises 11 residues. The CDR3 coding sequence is TGTGCCAGCAGCGTCGGACAGGAGCAGTTCTTC. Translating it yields CASSVGQEQFF. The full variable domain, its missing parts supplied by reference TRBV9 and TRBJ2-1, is DSGVTQTPKHLITATGQRVTLRCSPRSGDLSVYWYQQSLDQGLQFLIQYYNGEERAKGNILERFSAQQFPDLHSELNLSSLELGDSALYFCASSVGQEQFFGPGTRLTVL.

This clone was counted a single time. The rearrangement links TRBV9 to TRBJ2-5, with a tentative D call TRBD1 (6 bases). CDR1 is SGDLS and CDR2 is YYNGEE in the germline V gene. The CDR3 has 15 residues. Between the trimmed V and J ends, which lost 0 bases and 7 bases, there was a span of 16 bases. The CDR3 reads CASSVDLGASVTQYF. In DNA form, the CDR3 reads TGTGCCAGCAGCGTAGATCTGGGGGCGAGTGTGACCCAGTACTTC.

This CDR3 reads CASSYTFERTFEAFF. CDR3 DNA sequence: TGTGCCAGCAGTTACACTTTTGAGAGGACATTTGAAGCTTTCTTT. This rearrangement joins TRBV6-5 to TRBJ1-1; D perhaps matches TRBD1 (5 bases). V was cut by 2 bases and J by 7 bases, with 17 bases left in between. This CDR3 region has 15 residues. Germline V CDR1 and CDR2: MNHEY, SVGAGI.

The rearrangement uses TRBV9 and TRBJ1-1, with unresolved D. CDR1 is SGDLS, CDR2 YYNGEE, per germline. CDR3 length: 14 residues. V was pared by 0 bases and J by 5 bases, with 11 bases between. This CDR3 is CASSVVRVGTEAFF. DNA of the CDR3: TGTGCCAGCAGCGTAGTTAGGGTCGGGACTGAAGCTTTCTTT.

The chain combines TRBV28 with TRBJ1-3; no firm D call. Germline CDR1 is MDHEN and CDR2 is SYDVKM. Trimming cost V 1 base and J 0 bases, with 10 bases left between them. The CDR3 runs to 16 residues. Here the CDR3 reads CASSLLVQSSGNTIYF. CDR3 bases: TGTGCCAGCAGTTTATTGGTGCAGAGCTCTGGAAACACCATATATTTT.

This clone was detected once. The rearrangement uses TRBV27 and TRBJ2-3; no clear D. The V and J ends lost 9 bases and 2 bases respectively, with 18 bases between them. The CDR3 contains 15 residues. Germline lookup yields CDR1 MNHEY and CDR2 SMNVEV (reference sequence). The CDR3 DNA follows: TGTGCCAGTAGATATTCTACCCCTCTCACAGATACGCAGTATTTT. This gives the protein CASRYSTPLTDTQYF.

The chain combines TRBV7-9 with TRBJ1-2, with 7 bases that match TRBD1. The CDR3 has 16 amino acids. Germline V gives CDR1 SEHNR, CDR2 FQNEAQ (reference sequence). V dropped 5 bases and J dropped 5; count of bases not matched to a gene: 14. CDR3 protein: CASSTLTGTRAYGYTF. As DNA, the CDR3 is TGTGCCAGCAGCACCTTGACAGGGACACGCGCGTATGGCTACACCTTC.

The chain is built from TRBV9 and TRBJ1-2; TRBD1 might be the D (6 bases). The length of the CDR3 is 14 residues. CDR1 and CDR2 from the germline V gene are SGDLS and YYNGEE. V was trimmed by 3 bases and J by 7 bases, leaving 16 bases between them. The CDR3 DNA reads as TGTGCCAGCAGCGCCAGCGGGGGGGCGTCTGGCTACACCTTC. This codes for CASSASGGASGYTF.

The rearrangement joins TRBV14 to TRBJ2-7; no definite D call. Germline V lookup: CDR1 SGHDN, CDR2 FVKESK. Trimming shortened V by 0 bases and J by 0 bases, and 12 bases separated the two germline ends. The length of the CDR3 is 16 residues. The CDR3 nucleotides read TGTGCCAGCAGCCAAGAATCGGCAGATTACTCCTACGAGCAGTACTTC. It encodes CASSQESADYSYEQYF.

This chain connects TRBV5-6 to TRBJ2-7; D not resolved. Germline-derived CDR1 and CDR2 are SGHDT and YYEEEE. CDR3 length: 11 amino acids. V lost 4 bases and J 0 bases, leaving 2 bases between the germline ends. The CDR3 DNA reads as TGTGCCAGCAGCCGCTCCTACGAGCAGTACTTC. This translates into CASSRSYEQYF. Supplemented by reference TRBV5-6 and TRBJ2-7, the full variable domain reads DAGVTQSPTHLIKTRGQQVTLRCSPKSGHDTVSWYQQALGQGPQFIFQYYEEEERQRGNFPDRFSGHQFPNYSSELNVNALLLGDSALYLCASSRSYEQYFGPGTRLTVT.

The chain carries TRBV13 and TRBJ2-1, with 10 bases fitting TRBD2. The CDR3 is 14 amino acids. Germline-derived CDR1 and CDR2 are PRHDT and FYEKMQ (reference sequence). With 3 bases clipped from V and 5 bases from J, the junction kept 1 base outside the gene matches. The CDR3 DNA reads TGTGCCAGCAGCTTGGGGACTAGCGACAATGAGCAGTTCTTC. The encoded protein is CASSLGTSDNEQFF.

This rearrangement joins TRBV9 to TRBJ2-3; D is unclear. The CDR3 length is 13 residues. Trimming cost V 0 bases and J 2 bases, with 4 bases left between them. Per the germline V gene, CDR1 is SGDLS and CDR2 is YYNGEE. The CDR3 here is CASSVGDTDTQYF. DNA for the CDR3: TGTGCCAGCAGCGTAGGGGACACAGATACGCAGTATTTT.

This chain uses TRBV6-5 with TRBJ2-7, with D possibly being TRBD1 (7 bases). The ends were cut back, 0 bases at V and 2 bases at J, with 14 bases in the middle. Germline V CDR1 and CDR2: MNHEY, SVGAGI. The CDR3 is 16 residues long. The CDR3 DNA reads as TGTGCCAGCAGTTACTCGACGGGGGACAGTCCCTACGAGCAGTACTTC. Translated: CASSYSTGDSPYEQYF.

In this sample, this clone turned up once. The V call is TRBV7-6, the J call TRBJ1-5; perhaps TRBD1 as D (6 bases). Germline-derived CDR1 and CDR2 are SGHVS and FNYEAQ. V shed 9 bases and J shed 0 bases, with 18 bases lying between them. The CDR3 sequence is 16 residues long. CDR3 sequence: CARHPARDISNQPQHF. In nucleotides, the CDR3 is TGTGCCAGACACCCCGCTCGGGACATTAGCAATCAGCCCCAGCATTTT.

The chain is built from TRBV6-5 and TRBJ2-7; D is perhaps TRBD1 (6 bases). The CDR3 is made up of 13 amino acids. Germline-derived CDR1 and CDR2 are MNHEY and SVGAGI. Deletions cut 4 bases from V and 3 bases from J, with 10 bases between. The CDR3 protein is CASSLGQGYEQYF. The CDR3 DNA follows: TGTGCCAGCAGTTTGGGACAAGGCTACGAGCAGTACTTC.

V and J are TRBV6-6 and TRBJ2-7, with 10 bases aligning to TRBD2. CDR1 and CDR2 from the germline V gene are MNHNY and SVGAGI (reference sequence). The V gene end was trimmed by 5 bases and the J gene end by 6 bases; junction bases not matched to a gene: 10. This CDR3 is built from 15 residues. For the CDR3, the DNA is TGTGCCAGCAGTCCTAGCGGGAGACTGCCTGGCGAGCAGTACTTC. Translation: CASSPSGRLPGEQYF.